This TCR beta chain was sequenced during a study of cytomegalovirus exposure and HLA in healthy donors. The study's findings and limits: The study put some 160 TCR beta chains on its list as cytomegalovirus-associated. As a later analysis showed, a missense DCLRE1C variant was linked to trimming of TCR beta V- and J-genes. Among immune exposure information, only CMV serostatus was available.

Points on this clone: The antigen is undetermined.

Amplification used 60 Vbeta primers and 13 Jbeta primers. Sequencing was performed with immunoSEQ multiplex PCR; in TCRdb, only in-frame clones are kept and a portion is missing. The data show over 150,000 clones, 68% seen once. The V and J ends lost 9 bases and 3 bases, in that order; junction bases with no gene match: 15. CDR1 is SNHLY, CDR2 FYNNEI, per germline. The CDR3 loop spans 16 amino acids. The chain employs TRBV2 and TRBJ2-5; 8 positions agree with TRBD2. The sample consisted of PBMCs. The TCR was taken from a man aged 50 to 60 in good health and CMV-seronegative. The CDR3 sequence: CASSGTSMFRKETQYF. The CDR3 DNA follows: TGTGCCAGTTCCGGGACTAGTATGTTCCGTAAAGAGACCCAGTACTTC. Variable domain in full (rest from reference TRBV2 and TRBJ2-5): EPEVTQTPSHQVTQMGQEVILRCVPISNHLYFYWYRQILGQKVEFLVSFYNNEISEKSEIFDDQFSVERPDGSNFTLKIRSTKLEDSAMYFCASSGTSMFRKETQYFGPGTRLLVL.